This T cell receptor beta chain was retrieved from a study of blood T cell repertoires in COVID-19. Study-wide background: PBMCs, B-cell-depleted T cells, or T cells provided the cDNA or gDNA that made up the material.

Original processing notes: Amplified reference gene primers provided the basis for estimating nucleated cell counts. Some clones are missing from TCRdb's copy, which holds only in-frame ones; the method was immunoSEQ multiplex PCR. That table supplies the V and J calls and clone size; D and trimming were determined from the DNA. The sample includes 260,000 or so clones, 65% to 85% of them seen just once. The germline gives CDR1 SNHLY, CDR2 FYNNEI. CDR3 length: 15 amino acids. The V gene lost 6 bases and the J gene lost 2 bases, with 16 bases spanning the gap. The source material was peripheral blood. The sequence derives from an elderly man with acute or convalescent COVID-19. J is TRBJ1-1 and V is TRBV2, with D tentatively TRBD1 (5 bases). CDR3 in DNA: TGTGCCAGCAGCGTGACTAGGACACCCAACACTGAAGCTTTCTTT. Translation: CASSVTRTPNTEAFF.